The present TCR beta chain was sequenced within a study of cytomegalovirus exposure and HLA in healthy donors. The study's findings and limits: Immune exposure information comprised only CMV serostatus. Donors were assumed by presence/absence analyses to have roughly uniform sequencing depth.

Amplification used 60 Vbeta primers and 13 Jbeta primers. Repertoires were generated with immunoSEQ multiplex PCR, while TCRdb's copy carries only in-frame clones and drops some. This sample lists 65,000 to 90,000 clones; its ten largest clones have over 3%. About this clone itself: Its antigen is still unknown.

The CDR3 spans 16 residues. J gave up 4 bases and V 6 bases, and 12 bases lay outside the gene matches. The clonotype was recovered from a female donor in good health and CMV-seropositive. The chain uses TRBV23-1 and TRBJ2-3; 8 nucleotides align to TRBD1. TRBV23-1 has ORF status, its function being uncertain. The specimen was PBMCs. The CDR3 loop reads CASSIPRGQGPDTQYF. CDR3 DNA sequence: TGCGCCAGCAGCATTCCCAGAGGACAGGGACCAGATACGCAGTATTTT.